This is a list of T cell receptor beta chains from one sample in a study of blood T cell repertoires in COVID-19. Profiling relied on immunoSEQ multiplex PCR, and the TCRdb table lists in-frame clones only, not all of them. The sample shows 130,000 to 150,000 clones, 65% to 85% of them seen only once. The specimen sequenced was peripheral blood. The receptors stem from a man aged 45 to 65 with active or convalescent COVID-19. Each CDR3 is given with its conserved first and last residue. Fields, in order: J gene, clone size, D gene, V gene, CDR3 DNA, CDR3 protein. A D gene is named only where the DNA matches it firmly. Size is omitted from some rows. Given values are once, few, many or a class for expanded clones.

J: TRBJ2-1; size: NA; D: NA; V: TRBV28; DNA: TGTGCCAGCAGTTTTCCAGCCAGCGTCTACAATGAGCAGTTCTTC; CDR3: CASSFPASVYNEQFF
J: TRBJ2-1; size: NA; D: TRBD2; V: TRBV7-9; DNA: TGTGCCAGCAGCTTACAATCGGGGGGGCAGTTCTTC; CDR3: CASSLQSGGQFF
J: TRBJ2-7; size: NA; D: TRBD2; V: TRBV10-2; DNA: TGCGCCAGCAAACCCACTAGCGGATCCTACGAGCAGTACTTC; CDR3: CASKPTSGSYEQYF
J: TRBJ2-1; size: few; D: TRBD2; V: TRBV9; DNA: TGTGCCAGCAGCGCCTCAATTGGGCGGGAGGGCGACAATGAGCAGTTCTTC; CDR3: CASSASIGREGDNEQFF
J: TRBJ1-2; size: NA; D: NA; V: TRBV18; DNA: TGTGCCAGCTCATCCTCGGACTCCCCGGGCTATGGCTACACCTTC; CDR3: CASSSSDSPGYGYTF
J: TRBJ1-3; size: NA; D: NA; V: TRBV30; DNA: TGTGCCTGGAAGGACAACGGAAACACCATATATTTT; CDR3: CAWKDNGNTIYF
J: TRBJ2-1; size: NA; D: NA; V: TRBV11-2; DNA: TGTGCCAGCAGCTTAGTTCCTAATGAGCAGTTCTTC; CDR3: CASSLVPNEQFF
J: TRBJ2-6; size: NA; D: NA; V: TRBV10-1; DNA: TGCGCCAGCAGTGAGCGGGAGTCTGGGGCCAACGTCCTGACTTTC; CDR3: CASSERESGANVLTF
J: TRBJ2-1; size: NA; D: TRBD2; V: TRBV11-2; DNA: TGTGCCAGCAGCTTAGCCTTAGCGGGGGGGAAGGGTGAGCAGTTCTTC; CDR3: CASSLALAGGKGEQFF
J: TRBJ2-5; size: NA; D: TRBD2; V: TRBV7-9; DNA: TGTGCCAGCAGCTCCCCTCGGGAGGCGGAGACCCAGTACTTC; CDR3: CASSSPREAETQYF
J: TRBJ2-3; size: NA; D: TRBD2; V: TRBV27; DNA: TGTGCCAGCAGTCCCGGACTAGCGACAGATACGCAGTATTTT; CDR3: CASSPGLATDTQYF
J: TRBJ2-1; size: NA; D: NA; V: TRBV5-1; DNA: TGCGCCAGCAGCACTGAAGTCGGGTCTAACAATGAGCAGTTCTTC; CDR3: CASSTEVGSNNEQFF
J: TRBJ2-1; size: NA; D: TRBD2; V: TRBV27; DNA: TGTGCCAGCAGCCCCCGGGGGGATGAGCAGTTCTTC; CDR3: CASSPRGDEQFF
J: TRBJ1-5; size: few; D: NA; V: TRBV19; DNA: TGTGCCAGTAGTAGGCCCCCCCGGGGGGCAGGGAATCAGCCCCAGCATTTT; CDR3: CASSRPPRGAGNQPQHF
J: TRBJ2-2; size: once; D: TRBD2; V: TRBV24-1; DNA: TGTGCCACCAGTGATCCCAGCGGGAGTTGGAACACCGGGGAGCTGTTTTTT; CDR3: CATSDPSGSWNTGELFF
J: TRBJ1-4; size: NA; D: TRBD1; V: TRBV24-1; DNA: TGTGCCACCAGTGACCCGACCGGGACAGGGCCGGGAAAACTGTTTTTT; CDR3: CATSDPTGTGPGKLFF
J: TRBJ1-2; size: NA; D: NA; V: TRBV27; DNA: TGTGCCAGCAGTTTGGGGGTTGGGGGGATCTATGGCTACACCTTC; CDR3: CASSLGVGGIYGYTF
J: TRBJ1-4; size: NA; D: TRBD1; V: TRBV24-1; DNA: TGTGCCACCAGTGATTTCACAGGGGATGGTGAAAAACTGTTTTTT; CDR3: CATSDFTGDGEKLFF
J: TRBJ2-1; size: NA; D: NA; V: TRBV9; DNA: TGTGCCAGCAGCGATGGAGCGGTAATAGCCTACAATGAGCAGTTCTTC; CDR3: CASSDGAVIAYNEQFF
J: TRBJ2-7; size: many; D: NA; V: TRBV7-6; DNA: TGTGCCAGCAGCTTAGATGGGCAGGCCCCCTACGAGCAGTACTTC; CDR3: CASSLDGQAPYEQYF
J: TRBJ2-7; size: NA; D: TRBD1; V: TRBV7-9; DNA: TGTGCCAGCAGCCCGACAGGGGCAGTCTACGAGCAGTACTTC; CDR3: CASSPTGAVYEQYF
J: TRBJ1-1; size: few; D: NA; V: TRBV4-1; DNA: TGCGCCAGCAGCCAAGGTGGACTCTCGAACACTGAAGCTTTCTTT; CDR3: CASSQGGLSNTEAFF
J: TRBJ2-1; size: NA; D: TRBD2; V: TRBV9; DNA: TGTGCCAGCAGCGAACTAGCGGGTCTCGCGCAGTTCTTC; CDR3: CASSELAGLAQFF
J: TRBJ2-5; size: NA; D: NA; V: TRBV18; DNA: TGTGCCAGCTCACAACCGGTGGCGGCAGGGGTACTGCGGGAGACCCAGTACTTC; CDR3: CASSQPVAAGVLRETQYF
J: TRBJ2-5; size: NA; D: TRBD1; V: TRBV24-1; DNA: TGTGCCACCAGTGCCCTTCCGGGACAGGACGGAATGGCGGAGACCCAGTACTTC; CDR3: CATSALPGQDGMAETQYF
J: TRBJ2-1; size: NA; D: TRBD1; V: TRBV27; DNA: TGTGCCAGCAGTTTATCTTCGTGGCAGGGGGCCTACAATGAGCAGTTCTTC; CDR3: CASSLSSWQGAYNEQFF
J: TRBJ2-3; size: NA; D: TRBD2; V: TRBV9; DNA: TGTGCCAGCAGCGTAGCAACTAGCGGGACCTGGGGGCGCGCAGATACGCAGTATTTT; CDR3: CASSVATSGTWGRADTQYF
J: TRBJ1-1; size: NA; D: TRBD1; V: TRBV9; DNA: TGTGCCAGCAGCCCAGGACAGGGGGACACTGAAGCTTTCTTT; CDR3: CASSPGQGDTEAFF
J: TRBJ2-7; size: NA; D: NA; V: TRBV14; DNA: TGTGCCAGCAGCCAAGATGGCTTGTTCTACGAGCAGTACTTC; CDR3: CASSQDGLFYEQYF
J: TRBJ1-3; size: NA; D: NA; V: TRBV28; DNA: TGTGCCAGCAGTGGGGGGGGTGTAGGAGGAAACACCATATATTTT; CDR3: CASSGGGVGGNTIYF
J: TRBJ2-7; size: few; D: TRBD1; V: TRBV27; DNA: TGTGCCAGCAGTTTATTAGGACAGGGCGGCGAGCAGTACTTC; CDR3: CASSLLGQGGEQYF
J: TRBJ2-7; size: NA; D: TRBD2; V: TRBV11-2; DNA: TGTGCCAGCAGCCTAGGCGGGAGTGACGAGCAGTACTTC; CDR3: CASSLGGSDEQYF
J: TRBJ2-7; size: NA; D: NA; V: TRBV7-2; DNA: TGTGCCAGCAGCTTAGTGGGGGCTGTGTACGAGCAGTACTTC; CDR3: CASSLVGAVYEQYF
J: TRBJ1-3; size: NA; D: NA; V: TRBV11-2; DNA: TGTGCCAGCAGTCACAGGGTAACTGGAAACACCATATATTTT; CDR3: CASSHRVTGNTIYF
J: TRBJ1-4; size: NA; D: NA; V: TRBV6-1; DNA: TGTGCCAGCAGTGAAGCGGGGAGTAATGAAAAACTGTTTTTT; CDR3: CASSEAGSNEKLFF
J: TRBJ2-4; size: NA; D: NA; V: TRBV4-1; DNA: TGCGCCAGCAGCTCCGGACAGTTTGCGGGAGTTGCCAAAAACATTCAGTACTTC; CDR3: CASSSGQFAGVAKNIQYF
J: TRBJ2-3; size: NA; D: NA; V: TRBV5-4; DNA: TGTGCCAGCAGCTTCCCCCGACAGGTTGGCACAGATACGCAGTATTTT; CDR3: CASSFPRQVGTDTQYF
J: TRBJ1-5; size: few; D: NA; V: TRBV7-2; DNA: TGTGCCAGCAGCCTTAACAGTAATCAGCCCCAGCATTTT; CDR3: CASSLNSNQPQHF
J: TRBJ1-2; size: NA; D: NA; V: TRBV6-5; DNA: TGTGCCAGCACGGTAACCTCTTCTAACTATGGCTACACCTTC; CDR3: CASTVTSSNYGYTF
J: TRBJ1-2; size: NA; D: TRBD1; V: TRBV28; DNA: TGTGCCAGCAGTCCCCCTCAGGGACAGGCCTATGGCTACACCTTC; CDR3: CASSPPQGQAYGYTF
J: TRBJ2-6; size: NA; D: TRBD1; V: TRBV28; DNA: TGTGCCAGCAGTTTATTCGGGACAGGGCCTCGCTCTGGGGCCAACGTCCTGACTTTC; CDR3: CASSLFGTGPRSGANVLTF
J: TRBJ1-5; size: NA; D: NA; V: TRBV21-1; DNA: TGTGCCAGCAGCAAGAGATTCTGGACAGCTTCAGATCAGCCCCAGCATTTT; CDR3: CASSKRFWTASDQPQHF
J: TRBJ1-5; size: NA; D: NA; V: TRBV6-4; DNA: TGTGCCAGCAGTGACGTAAATCAGCCCCAGCATTTT; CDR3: CASSDVNQPQHF
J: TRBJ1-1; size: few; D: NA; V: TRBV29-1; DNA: TGCAGCGGAACTACAGGAGAAGCTTTCTTT; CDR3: CSGTTGEAFF
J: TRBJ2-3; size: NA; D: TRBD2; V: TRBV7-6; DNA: TGTGCCAGCAGCTTAGTTAATAGCGGGATGAGCACAGATACGCAGTATTTT; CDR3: CASSLVNSGMSTDTQYF
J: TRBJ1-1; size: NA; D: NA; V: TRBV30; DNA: TGTGCCTGGAGTAGGGGCCATCCCGATTTT; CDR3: CAWSRGHPDF
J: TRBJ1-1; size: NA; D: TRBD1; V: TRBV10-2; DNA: TGCGCCAGCAGAGCAGGGGGCACTGAAGCTTTCTTT; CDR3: CASRAGGTEAFF
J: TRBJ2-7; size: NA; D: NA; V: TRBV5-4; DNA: TGTGCCAGCAGCTTGGATGGAGCTATGAGGGAGCAGTACTTC; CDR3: CASSLDGAMREQYF
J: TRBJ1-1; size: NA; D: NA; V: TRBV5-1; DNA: TGCGCCAGCAGCCCGCCGGACAGCAACACTGAAGCTTTCTTT; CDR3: CASSPPDSNTEAFF
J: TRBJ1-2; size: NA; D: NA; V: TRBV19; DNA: TGTGCCAGTAGTATACTATGGGGCGAATATGGCTACACCTTC; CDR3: CASSILWGEYGYTF
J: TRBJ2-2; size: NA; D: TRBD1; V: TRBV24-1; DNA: TGTGCCACCGGCGGACAGGGCGCGAACACCGGGGAGCTGTTTTTT; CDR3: CATGGQGANTGELFF
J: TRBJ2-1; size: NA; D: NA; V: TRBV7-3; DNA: TGTGCCAGCAGCTCCGCCGGGGGCAATGAGCAGTTCTTC; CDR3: CASSSAGGNEQFF
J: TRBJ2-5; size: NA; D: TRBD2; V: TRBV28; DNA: TGTGCCAGCAGTTGGGGGGGGTCCCAAGAGACCCAGTACTTC; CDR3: CASSWGGSQETQYF
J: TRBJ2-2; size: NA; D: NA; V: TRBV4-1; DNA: TGCGCCAGCAGCCTCGGGAATTGGGTCACCGGGGAGCTGTTTTTT; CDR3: CASSLGNWVTGELFF
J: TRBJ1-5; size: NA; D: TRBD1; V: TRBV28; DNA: TGTGCCAGCAGTTTGGGGACAGGGGAAAATCAGCCCCAGCATTTT; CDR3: CASSLGTGENQPQHF
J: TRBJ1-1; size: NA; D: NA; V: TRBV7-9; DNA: TGTGCCAGCAGCTTAGTTTCAGGGGCAGACACTGAAGCTTTCTTT; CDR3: CASSLVSGADTEAFF
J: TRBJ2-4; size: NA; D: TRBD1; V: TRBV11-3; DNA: TGTGCCAGCAGCCCGGGACAGGGCGGAAACATTCAGTACTTC; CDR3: CASSPGQGGNIQYF
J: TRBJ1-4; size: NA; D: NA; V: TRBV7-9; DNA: TGTGCCAGCAGCCGTCCTGCGGGGGGAGGTGAAAAACTGTTTTTT; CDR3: CASSRPAGGGEKLFF
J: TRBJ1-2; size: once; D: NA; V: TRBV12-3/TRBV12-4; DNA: TGTGCCAGCAGCCCCTCATCGAGTAATGGCTACACCTTC; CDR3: CASSPSSSNGYTF
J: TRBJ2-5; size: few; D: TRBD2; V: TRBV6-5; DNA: TGTGCCAGCAGTAGACTAGCGGGAGGCCAAGAGACCCAGTACTTC; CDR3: CASSRLAGGQETQYF